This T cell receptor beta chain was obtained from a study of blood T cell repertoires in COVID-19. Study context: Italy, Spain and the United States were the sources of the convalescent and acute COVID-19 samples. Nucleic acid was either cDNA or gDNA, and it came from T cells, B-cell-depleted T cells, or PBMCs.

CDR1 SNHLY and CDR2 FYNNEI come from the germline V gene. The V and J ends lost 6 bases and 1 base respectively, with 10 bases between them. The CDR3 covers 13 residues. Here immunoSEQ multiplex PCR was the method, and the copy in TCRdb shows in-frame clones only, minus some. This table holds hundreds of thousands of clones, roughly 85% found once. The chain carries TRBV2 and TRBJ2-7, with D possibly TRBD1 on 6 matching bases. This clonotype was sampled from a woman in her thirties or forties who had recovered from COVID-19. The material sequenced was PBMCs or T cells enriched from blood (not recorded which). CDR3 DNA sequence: TGTGCCAGCAGAGTGGGGGCTTCCTACGAGCAGTACTTC. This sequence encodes CASRVGASYEQYF.